Listed below are T cell receptor beta chains from one sample, sequenced in a study of OX40 agonist ivuxolimab in advanced cancers. The protocol was immunoSEQ multiplex PCR, while the TCRdb copy is restricted to in-frame clones and leaves out a portion. This table has 50,000 or so clones, about 89% appearing once. The sample consisted of CD4+ or CD8+ T cells sorted from blood, taken in a trial of the OX40 agonist ivuxolimab. These receptors came from an adult with an advanced solid tumor such as melanoma, head and neck, liver or kidney cancer. CDR3s include the opening cysteine and the closing phenylalanine or tryptophan. D genes are given only for firm matches. Some rows have no size entry. The others give once, few or many, or a class for an expanded clone.

V,size,D,J,CDR3,DNA
TRBV2,.,.,TRBJ2-7,CASSLGSNSYEQYF,TGTGCCAGCAGCTTGGGCTCCAACTCCTACGAGCAGTACTTC
TRBV5-1,.,.,TRBJ2-3,CASSLGWGRVTDTQYF,TGCGCCAGCAGCTTGGGGTGGGGTCGGGTCACAGATACGCAGTATTTT
TRBV9,.,.,TRBJ1-3,CASSLGSGSGNTIYF,TGTGCCAGCAGCTTAGGTTCCGGCAGTGGAAACACCATATATTTT
TRBV29-1,.,.,TRBJ1-2,CSVVVGQYYTF,TGCAGCGTTGTTGTTGGACAGTACTACACCTTC
TRBV4-1,.,.,TRBJ1-2,CASSQEESWDKAGYTF,TGCGCCAGCAGCCAAGAGGAGAGTTGGGATAAGGCCGGCTACACCTTC
TRBV27,.,.,TRBJ1-2,CASSHSSGGYTF,TGTGCCAGCAGTCATAGTTCTGGTGGCTACACCTTC
TRBV19,.,.,TRBJ2-1,CASSLGMSSPLNEQFF,TGTGCCAGTAGCCTGGGAATGAGTAGTCCCCTCAATGAGCAGTTCTTC
TRBV10-1,.,TRBD2,TRBJ2-1,CASSDSRTSGGENSSYNEQFF,TGCGCCAGCAGTGATAGTAGGACTAGCGGGGGGGAAAATAGCTCCTACAATGAGCAGTTCTTC
TRBV19,.,.,TRBJ2-1,CASSFSADQQFF,TGTGCCAGTAGTTTCTCTGCGGATCAGCAGTTCTTC
TRBV5-4,.,TRBD1,TRBJ2-2,CASSFGSGQGVSYTGELFF,TGTGCCAGCAGCTTTGGATCCGGACAGGGTGTTTCGTACACCGGGGAGCTGTTTTTT
TRBV5-1,few,.,TRBJ1-1,CASSLEGNTEAFF,TGCGCCAGCAGCTTGGAAGGGAACACTGAAGCTTTCTTT
TRBV5-1,.,.,TRBJ2-2,CASSFSGPGGGELFF,TGCGCCAGCAGCTTTAGCGGACCCGGGGGCGGGGAGCTGTTTTTT
TRBV13,.,.,TRBJ1-4,CASSLYSDGKLFF,TGTGCCAGCAGCTTATACAGTGATGGAAAACTGTTTTTT
TRBV5-1,.,.,TRBJ2-7,CASSSEWAEGEYF,TGCGCCAGCAGCTCCGAGTGGGCGGAAGGAGAGTACTTC
TRBV19,.,.,TRBJ2-1,CASSIAWGRNNEQFF,TGTGCCAGTAGTATAGCGTGGGGACGGAACAATGAGCAGTTCTTC
TRBV27,once,.,TRBJ2-7,CASSSSGFYEQYF,TGTGCCAGCAGCTCGTCGGGGTTCTACGAGCAGTACTTC
TRBV12-1,.,.,TRBJ1-2,CASSGTGINYGYTF,TGTGCCAGCAGCGGCACAGGGATTAACTATGGCTACACCTTC
TRBV5-4,many,.,TRBJ2-3,CASSLSGSSPDTQYF,TGTGCCAGCAGCTTATCCGGGAGTAGCCCAGATACGCAGTATTTT
TRBV14,.,.,TRBJ1-3,CASSKSRPGSFYGNTIYF,TGTGCCAGCTCCAAAAGCCGGCCTGGGAGCTTTTATGGAAACACCATATATTTT
TRBV7-8,.,.,TRBJ2-7,CASSSGSEQYF,TGTGCCAGCAGTTCTGGATCCGAGCAGTACTTC
TRBV7-9,.,TRBD2,TRBJ2-7,CASSSGASGGHTYEQYF,TGTGCCAGCAGCTCGGGCGCTAGCGGGGGGCACACCTACGAGCAGTACTTC
TRBV5-4,.,TRBD1,TRBJ1-4,CASSATGGYPDNEKLFF,TGTGCCAGCAGCGCGACAGGGGGTTATCCCGATAATGAAAAACTGTTTTTT
TRBV11-2,.,.,TRBJ2-7,CASSLGGDYEQYF,TGTGCCAGCAGTCTAGGAGGGGACTACGAGCAGTACTTC
TRBV27,.,TRBD1,TRBJ2-7,CASSLGTAYEQYF,TGTGCCAGCAGCCTCGGGACAGCCTACGAGCAGTACTTC